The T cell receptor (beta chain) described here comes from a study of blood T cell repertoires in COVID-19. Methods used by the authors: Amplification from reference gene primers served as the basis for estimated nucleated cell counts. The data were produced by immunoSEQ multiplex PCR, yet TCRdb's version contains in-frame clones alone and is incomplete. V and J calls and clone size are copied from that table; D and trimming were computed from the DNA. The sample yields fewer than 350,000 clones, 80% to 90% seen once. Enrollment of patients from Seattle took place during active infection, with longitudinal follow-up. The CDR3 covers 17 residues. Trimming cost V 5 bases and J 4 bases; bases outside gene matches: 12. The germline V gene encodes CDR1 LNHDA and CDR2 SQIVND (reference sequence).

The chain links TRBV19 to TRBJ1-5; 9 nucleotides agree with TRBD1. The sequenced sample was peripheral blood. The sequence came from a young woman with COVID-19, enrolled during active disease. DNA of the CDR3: TGTGCCAGTAGTTCGGGACAGGGTATCTATGTTAATCAGCCCCAGCATTTT. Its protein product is CASSSGQGIYVNQPQHF.